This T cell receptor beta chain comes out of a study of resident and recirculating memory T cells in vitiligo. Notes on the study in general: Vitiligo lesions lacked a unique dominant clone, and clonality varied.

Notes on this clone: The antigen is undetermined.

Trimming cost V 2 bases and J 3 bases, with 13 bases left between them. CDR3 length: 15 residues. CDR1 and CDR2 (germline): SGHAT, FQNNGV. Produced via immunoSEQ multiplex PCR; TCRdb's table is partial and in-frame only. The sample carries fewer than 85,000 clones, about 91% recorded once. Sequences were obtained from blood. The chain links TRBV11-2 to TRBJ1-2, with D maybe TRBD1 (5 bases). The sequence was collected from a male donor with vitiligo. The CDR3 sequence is CASSLTTRGYYGYTF. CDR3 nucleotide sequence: TGTGCCAGCAGCTTAACCACCCGGGGGTACTATGGCTACACCTTC.